The clone carrying this T cell receptor (beta chain) showed up just once. Trimming shortened V by 1 base and J by 9 bases, and 7 bases separated the two germline ends. Per the germline V gene, CDR1 is SGHTA and CDR2 is FQGNSA. The CDR3 has 13 amino acids. This sample was taken from a study of blood T cell repertoires in COVID-19. The participants were between about 18 and 90 years old and came from about two dozen US areas. Clinical history reported by participants formed the basis on which cohorts were assigned. The protocol was immunoSEQ multiplex PCR, while the TCRdb copy is restricted to in-frame clones and leaves out a portion. The sample yields roughly 300,000 clones, approximately 91% seen once.

V gene TRBV7-2 combines with J gene TRBJ1-6; D remains ambiguous. This TCR derives from a woman between 35 and 50 years old with acute COVID-19. Sequenced sample: PBMCs or T cells enriched from blood (not recorded which). CDR3 sequence (DNA): TGTGCCAGCAGCTTAGGAGTGGTTTCACCCCTCCACTTT. Its protein is CASSLGVVSPLHF.